The rows below give T cell receptor beta chains drawn from one sample of a study of cytomegalovirus exposure and HLA in healthy donors. Clones were sequenced by immunoSEQ multiplex PCR, and TCRdb holds only the in-frame ones, with some missing. The listing records tens of thousands of clones. Sequencing used PBMCs. Receptor source: a male donor in good health and CMV-seronegative. CDR3s include the opening cysteine and the closing phenylalanine or tryptophan. A D gene is named only where the DNA matches it firmly. Clone size, where shown, is once, few, many, or a class for clones that have expanded.

J: TRBJ2-2; V: TRBV7-2; D: -; size: -; DNA: TGTGCCAGCAGCCGCACATACGCAGGGTCCGGGGAGCTGTTTTTT; CDR3: CASSRTYAGSGELFF
J: TRBJ2-3; V: TRBV7-3; D: TRBD2; size: -; DNA: TGTGCCAGCAGCTTAAGGGACTATGGGGATACGCAGTATTTT; CDR3: CASSLRDYGDTQYF
J: TRBJ2-2; V: TRBV10-1; D: -; size: -; DNA: TGCGCCAGCAGTGAAGGCAGGGTGAACACCGGGGAGCTGTTTTTT; CDR3: CASSEGRVNTGELFF
J: TRBJ1-3; V: TRBV5-6; D: -; size: -; DNA: TGTGCCAGCAGCTTTGGGGGGGCTGGAAACACCATATATTTT; CDR3: CASSFGGAGNTIYF
J: TRBJ1-1; V: TRBV5-1; D: -; size: -; DNA: TGCGCCAGCAGCCCGGGGGGCCAAGGGAACACTGAAGCTTTCTTT; CDR3: CASSPGGQGNTEAFF
J: TRBJ2-7; V: TRBV15; D: TRBD2; size: -; DNA: TGTGCCACCAGCAGAGATTTACGGGCTAGCGGGAGCTACGAGCAGTACTTC; CDR3: CATSRDLRASGSYEQYF
J: TRBJ1-1; V: TRBV28; D: -; size: -; DNA: TGTGCCAGCAGTCCTCCAGGGGTATTGAACACTGAAGCTTTCTTT; CDR3: CASSPPGVLNTEAFF
J: TRBJ2-1; V: TRBV6-1; D: TRBD2; size: medium-sized; DNA: TGTGCCAGCAGTGAATTAGCGGGAGGGTCCTACAATGAGCAGTTCTTC; CDR3: CASSELAGGSYNEQFF
J: TRBJ2-2; V: TRBV19; D: TRBD1; size: -; DNA: TGTGCCAGTAGTATATCACCCGGGACAGCCGGGGAGCTGTTTTTT; CDR3: CASSISPGTAGELFF
J: TRBJ2-3; V: TRBV5-1; D: -; size: -; DNA: TGCGCCAGCAGCTTGGCCGTGGCCACAGATACGCAGTATTTT; CDR3: CASSLAVATDTQYF
J: TRBJ2-5; V: TRBV18; D: TRBD1; size: -; DNA: TGTGCCAGCTCACTAGGACAGGGGCAAGAGACCCAGTACTTC; CDR3: CASSLGQGQETQYF
J: TRBJ2-1; V: TRBV7-8; D: -; size: -; DNA: TGTGCCAGCAGCCTGAGACGGGTGAGCTCCTACAATGAGCAGTTCTTC; CDR3: CASSLRRVSSYNEQFF
J: TRBJ2-1; V: TRBV7-2; D: -; size: -; DNA: TGTGCCAGCAGCGTCGAGCGGTCCCGTTCCTACAATGAGCAGTTCTTC; CDR3: CASSVERSRSYNEQFF
J: TRBJ2-7; V: TRBV18; D: -; size: -; DNA: TGTGCCAGCTCAAGCCCACGCGACACCTACGAGCAGTACTTC; CDR3: CASSSPRDTYEQYF
J: TRBJ2-7; V: TRBV11-2; D: TRBD2; size: -; DNA: TGTGCCAGCAGCCCCCGGGCGGGGGGGAGCTCCTACGAGCAGTACTTC; CDR3: CASSPRAGGSSYEQYF
J: TRBJ2-5; V: TRBV28; D: TRBD2; size: -; DNA: TGTGCCAGCAGTGGAATTAGCGGGAGGCTCGAGACCCAGTACTTC; CDR3: CASSGISGRLETQYF
J: TRBJ2-3; V: TRBV19; D: TRBD2; size: -; DNA: TGTGCCAGTAGTTCGGGACTAGTTGGGGGCACAGATACGCAGTATTTT; CDR3: CASSSGLVGGTDTQYF
J: TRBJ2-3; V: TRBV4-3; D: -; size: -; DNA: TGCGCCAGCAGCCATACAGGACAAACGCAGTATTTT; CDR3: CASSHTGQTQYF
J: TRBJ2-4; V: TRBV18; D: -; size: -; DNA: TGTGCCAGCTCACCCCTCAGTGTCAAAAACATTCAGTACTTC; CDR3: CASSPLSVKNIQYF
J: TRBJ1-4; V: TRBV4-2; D: -; size: -; DNA: TGTGCCAGCAGCCAAGACGAGGCAGTTCTTGAAAAACTGTTTTTT; CDR3: CASSQDEAVLEKLFF
J: TRBJ2-5; V: TRBV6-5; D: -; size: -; DNA: TGTGCCAGCAGTTACAGGGAGTTCACAGGGAAAGAGACCCAGTACTTC; CDR3: CASSYREFTGKETQYF
J: TRBJ1-1; V: TRBV27; D: TRBD1; size: -; DNA: TGTGCCAGCAGGGACAGGGGACTCGCGAACACTGAAGCTTTCTTT; CDR3: CASRDRGLANTEAFF
J: TRBJ2-1; V: TRBV7-9; D: TRBD2; size: -; DNA: TGTGCCAGCAGCGTTTCGGGACTAGCGGGAGGCAGCTCCTACAATGAGCAGTTCTTC; CDR3: CASSVSGLAGGSSYNEQFF
J: TRBJ2-5; V: TRBV13; D: TRBD2; size: -; DNA: TGTGCCAGCAGCCCGCGGGGGTCTCGAGAGACCCAGTACTTC; CDR3: CASSPRGSRETQYF
J: TRBJ2-2; V: TRBV9; D: -; size: -; DNA: TGTGCCAGCAGCGTAGAGTCAGGGGTCACCGGGGAGCTGTTTTTT; CDR3: CASSVESGVTGELFF
J: TRBJ2-7; V: TRBV5-4; D: TRBD2; size: -; DNA: TGTGCCAGCAGCCAGGGGACTAGCGGGATCTACGAGCAGTACTTC; CDR3: CASSQGTSGIYEQYF
J: TRBJ1-5; V: TRBV18; D: TRBD1; size: -; DNA: TGTGCCAGCTCGCTGGGGACAGGGGCGGGAAATCAGCCCCAGCATTTT; CDR3: CASSLGTGAGNQPQHF
J: TRBJ2-1; V: TRBV6-4; D: TRBD2; size: -; DNA: TGTGCCAGCAGTGACGCTACTAGCGGGAGCGATGAGCAGTTCTTC; CDR3: CASSDATSGSDEQFF
J: TRBJ2-7; V: TRBV28; D: -; size: -; DNA: TGTGCCAGCCAGGGTGTTTACGAGCAGTACTTC; CDR3: CASQGVYEQYF
J: TRBJ2-5; V: TRBV28; D: -; size: -; DNA: TGTGCCAGCAGTTTACCTTACAGGGAGACCCAGTACTTC; CDR3: CASSLPYRETQYF
J: TRBJ2-1; V: TRBV29-1; D: TRBD2; size: -; DNA: TGCAGCTCATCCGGGACTAGCTTCAATGAGCAGTTCTTC; CDR3: CSSSGTSFNEQFF
J: TRBJ2-7; V: TRBV5-1; D: -; size: -; DNA: TGCGCCAGCAGCCAGTCAGGGGCCACCTACGAGCAGTACTTC; CDR3: CASSQSGATYEQYF
J: TRBJ2-7; V: TRBV5-6; D: TRBD2; size: -; DNA: TGTGCCAGCAGCTCCCTCCGGGCTAGCGGGAGATACGAGCAGTACTTC; CDR3: CASSSLRASGRYEQYF
J: TRBJ2-5; V: TRBV4-1; D: -; size: -; DNA: TGCGCCAGCAGCCACCCACTAGGGTTGCAAGAGACCCAGTACTTC; CDR3: CASSHPLGLQETQYF
J: TRBJ2-3; V: TRBV29-1; D: -; size: -; DNA: TGCAGCCCTGAGAGCGCCACAGATACGCAGTATTTT; CDR3: CSPESATDTQYF